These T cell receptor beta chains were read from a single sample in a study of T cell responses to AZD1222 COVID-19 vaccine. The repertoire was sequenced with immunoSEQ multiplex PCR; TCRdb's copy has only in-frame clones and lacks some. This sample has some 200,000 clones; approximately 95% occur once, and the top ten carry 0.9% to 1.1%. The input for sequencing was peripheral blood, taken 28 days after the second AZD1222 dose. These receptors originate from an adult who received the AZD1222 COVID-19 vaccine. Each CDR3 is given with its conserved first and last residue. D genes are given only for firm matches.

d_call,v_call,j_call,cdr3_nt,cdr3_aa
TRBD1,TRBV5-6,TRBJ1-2,TGTGCCAGCAGAACGCAGGGGGGAGGAAACTATGGCTACACCTTC,CASRTQGGGNYGYTF
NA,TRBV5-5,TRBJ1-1,TGTGCCAGCAACTTACAGGGTCCTGAAGCTTTCTTT,CASNLQGPEAFF
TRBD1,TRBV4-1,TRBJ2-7,TGCGCCAGCAGCCAAGGGGATTCGGACAGGGCCCCCTACGAGCAGTACTTC,CASSQGDSDRAPYEQYF
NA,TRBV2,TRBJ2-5,TGTGCCAGCAGTGAAGGGGCCGTCCAAGAGACCCAGTACTTC,CASSEGAVQETQYF
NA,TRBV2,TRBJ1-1,TGTGCCAGCGGCCAATGGAACACTGAAGCTTTCTTT,CASGQWNTEAFF
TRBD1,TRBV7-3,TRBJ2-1,TGTGCCAGCAGCTTAAGGGGACAGGGCAGCTACAATGAGCAGTTCTTC,CASSLRGQGSYNEQFF
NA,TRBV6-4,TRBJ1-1,TGTGCCAGCAGCCTCAGGGAGGGAACTGAAGCTTTCTTT,CASSLREGTEAFF
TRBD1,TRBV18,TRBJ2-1,TGTGCCAGCTCACCGGACAGGGACAATGAGCAGTTCTTC,CASSPDRDNEQFF
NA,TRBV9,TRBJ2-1,TGTGCCAGCAGAGCGGCCGGGGAGTACAATGAGCAGTTCTTC,CASRAAGEYNEQFF
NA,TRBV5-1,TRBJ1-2,TGCGCCAGCAGCTTGTGGCAGGGCGGCGATGGCTACACCTTC,CASSLWQGGDGYTF
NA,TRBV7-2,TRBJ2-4,TGTGCCAGCAGCTTAGCGAGGGGGGCAAACATTCAGTACTTC,CASSLARGANIQYF
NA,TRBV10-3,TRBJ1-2,TGTGCCATCAGTGACGCAAAAACAGGGCTCAACTATGGCTACACCTTC,CAISDAKTGLNYGYTF
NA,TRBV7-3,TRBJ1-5,TGTGCCAGCAGCATGGGGGGCAATCAGCCCCAGCATTTT,CASSMGGNQPQHF
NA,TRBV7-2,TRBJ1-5,TGTGCCAGCAGCGCCAACTATCAGCCCCAGCATTTT,CASSANYQPQHF
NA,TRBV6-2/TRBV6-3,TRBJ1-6,TGTGCCAGCAGTTCCAGCGTCTCCAATTCACCCCTCCACTTT,CASSSSVSNSPLHF
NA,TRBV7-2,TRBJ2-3,TGTGCCAGCAGCTCTTTCAGGGGAGTAGAAAGAACAGATACGCAGTATTTT,CASSSFRGVERTDTQYF
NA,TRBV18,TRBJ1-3,TGTGCCAGCTCACCGGGGGCCTCTGGAAACACCATATATTTT,CASSPGASGNTIYF
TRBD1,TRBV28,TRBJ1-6,TGTGCCAGCACCGGGGACAGTGACAATTCACCCCTCCACTTT,CASTGDSDNSPLHF
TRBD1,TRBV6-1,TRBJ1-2,TGTGCCAGCAGTGCTACCTCTGGGGGACAGATCCACTATGGCTACACCTTC,CASSATSGGQIHYGYTF
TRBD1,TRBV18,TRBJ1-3,TGTGCCAGCTCACTGGACAGGGCCGCGTCTGGAAACACCATATATTTT,CASSLDRAASGNTIYF
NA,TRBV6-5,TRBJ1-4,TGTGCCAGCAGTTACGGCGGACAGATGTTTGAAAAACTGTTTTTT,CASSYGGQMFEKLFF
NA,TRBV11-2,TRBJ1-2,TGTGCCAGCAGCTTTCTAGGCCCGGCGCAGGGTAATGGCTACACCTTC,CASSFLGPAQGNGYTF
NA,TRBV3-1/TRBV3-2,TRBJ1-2,TGTGCCAGCAGCCCCGACCCCTATGGCTACACCTTC,CASSPDPYGYTF
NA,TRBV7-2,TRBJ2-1,TGTGCCAGCAGCTTAACGGGGAGCTCCTACAATGAGCAGTTCTTC,CASSLTGSSYNEQFF
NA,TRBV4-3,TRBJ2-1,TGCGCCAGCAGCCAAGGACGTAGGAATGAGCAGTTCTTC,CASSQGRRNEQFF
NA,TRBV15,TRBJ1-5,TGTGCCACCAGCAACCAGGACGTTCAGCCCCAGCATTTT,CATSNQDVQPQHF